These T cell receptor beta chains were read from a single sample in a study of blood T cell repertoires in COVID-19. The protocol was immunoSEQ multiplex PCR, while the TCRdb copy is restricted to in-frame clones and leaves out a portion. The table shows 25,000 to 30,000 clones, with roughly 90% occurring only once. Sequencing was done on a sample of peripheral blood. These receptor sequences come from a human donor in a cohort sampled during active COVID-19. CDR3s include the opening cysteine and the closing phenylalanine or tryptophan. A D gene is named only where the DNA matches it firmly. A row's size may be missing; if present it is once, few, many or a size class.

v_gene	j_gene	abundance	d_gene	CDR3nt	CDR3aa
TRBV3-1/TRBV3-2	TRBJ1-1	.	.	TGTGCCAGCAGCCACCCCTCGCAGGGGAACACTGAAGCTTTCTTT	CASSHPSQGNTEAFF
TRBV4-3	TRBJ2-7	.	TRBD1	TGCGCCAGCAGCCAAGAAATGGGGCTAGACAGGGCCCCGGGCGAGCAGTACTTC	CASSQEMGLDRAPGEQYF
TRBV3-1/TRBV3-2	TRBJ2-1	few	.	TGTGCCAGCAGCAGCTTGGTGGACAGTCAATACAATGAGCAGTTCTTC	CASSSLVDSQYNEQFF
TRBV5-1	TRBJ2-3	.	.	TGCGCCAGCAGCTTGTACTCAGATACGCAGTATTTT	CASSLYSDTQYF
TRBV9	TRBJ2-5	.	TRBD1	TGTGCCAGCAGCACGGACAGGGAAGAGACCCAGTACTTC	CASSTDREETQYF
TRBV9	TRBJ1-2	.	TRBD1	TGTGCCAGCAGCGTAGGACAGGGTTCTAACTATGGCTACACCTTC	CASSVGQGSNYGYTF
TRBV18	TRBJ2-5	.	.	TGTGCCAGCTCACCCCCAGGGTACCGGCAAGAGACCCAGTACTTC	CASSPPGYRQETQYF
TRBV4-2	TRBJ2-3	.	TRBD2	TGTGCCAGCAGCCAAGCGGCTAGCGGGGGGAGTGATACGCAGTATTTT	CASSQAASGGSDTQYF
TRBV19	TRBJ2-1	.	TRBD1	TGTGCCAGTAGTATCCCCCCTAGACAGGGACAAGACAATGAGCAGTTCTTC	CASSIPPRQGQDNEQFF
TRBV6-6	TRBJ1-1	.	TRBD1	TGTGCCAGCAGTGAGCGGACAGGTCTGGTTTTT	CASSERTGLVF
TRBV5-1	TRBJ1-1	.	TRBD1	TGCGCCAGCAGCTTGGCCCCGGGACAGGGGGTGGTGGGTTTTGAAGCTTTCTTT	CASSLAPGQGVVGFEAFF
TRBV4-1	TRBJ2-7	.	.	TGCGCCAGCAGCAGACAGGTTGAGGGGGAGCAGTACTTC	CASSRQVEGEQYF
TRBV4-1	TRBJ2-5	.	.	TGCGCCAGCAGCCCGTCCGGGGGACGGGAGACCCAGTACTTC	CASSPSGGRETQYF
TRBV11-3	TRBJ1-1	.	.	TGTGCCAGCAGCGTGAAGGGAGGGTACACTGAAGCTTTCTTT	CASSVKGGYTEAFF
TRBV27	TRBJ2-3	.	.	TGTGCCAGCAGTTCCTTCCACACCATAGGGGGAGGCACAGATACGCAGTATTTT	CASSSFHTIGGGTDTQYF
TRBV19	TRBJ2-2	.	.	TGTGCCAGGGCCAGGGGTAGGTGCCCGAACACCGGGGAGCTGTTTTTT	CARARGRCPNTGELFF
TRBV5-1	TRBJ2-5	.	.	TGCGCCAGCAGCCCCCAGGTCAGTGGACACCCCCGAGGAGAGACCCAGTACTTC	CASSPQVSGHPRGETQYF
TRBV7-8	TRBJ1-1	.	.	TGTGCCAGCAGCTTTAGGGAGGAAAGTGAAGCTTTCTTT	CASSFREESEAFF
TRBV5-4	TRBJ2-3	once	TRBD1	TGTGCCAGCAGCCGGGACAGGTCCTTCCAAGATACGCAGTATTTT	CASSRDRSFQDTQYF
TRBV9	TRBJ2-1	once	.	TGTGCCAGCAGTCTACTATTTTACAATGAGCAGTTCTTC	CASSLLFYNEQFF
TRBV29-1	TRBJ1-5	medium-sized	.	TGCAGCGTTGGGATCGCGGGGGAGGACAATCAGCCCCAGCATTTT	CSVGIAGEDNQPQHF
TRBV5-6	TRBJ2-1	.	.	TGTGCCAGCAGCAGATACAGGGTTACCTACAATGAGCAGTTCTTC	CASSRYRVTYNEQFF
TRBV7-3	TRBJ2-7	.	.	TGTGCCAGCAGCTTATCGCGGGGACACGAGCAGTACTTC	CASSLSRGHEQYF
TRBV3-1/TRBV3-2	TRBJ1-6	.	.	TGTGCCAGCAGCCAAAGGTGGAGAAGCTATAATTCACCCCTCCACTTT	CASSQRWRSYNSPLHF